This TCR beta chain comes out of a study of PD-L1 blockade in urothelial cancer. The table came from immunoSEQ multiplex PCR; TCRdb's copy has only in-frame clones and leaves some out. The data contain 35,000 to 50,000 clones, over 75% of them singletons. Time point denoted: pretreatment peripheral blood. The CDR3 spans 15 residues. V was shortened by 0 bases and J by 2 bases, with 5 bases between the two germline ends. Germline V gives CDR1 LNHNV, CDR2 YYDKDF (reference sequence). The chain links TRBV15 to TRBJ2-6; perhaps TRBD1 as D (5 bases). The receptor was derived from a man in his sixties with urothelial cancer. This material consisted of PBMCs, taken around atezolizumab (anti-PD-L1) treatment. The CDR3 here is CATSRDRAGANVLTF. The CDR3 region has the DNA TGTGCCACCAGCAGAGACAGGGCTGGGGCCAACGTCCTGACTTTC.